This T cell receptor (beta chain) stems from a study of cytomegalovirus exposure and HLA in healthy donors. Study-level points and caveats: Most TCR sequences were seen very rarely across donors, but some public TCRs occurred in many.

Healthy individuals who donated bone marrow served as the donors. 60 Vbeta and 13 Jbeta primers were used in PCR. Data came from immunoSEQ multiplex PCR; TCRdb stores just in-frame clones and leaves some out. The repertoire holds about 91,000 clones, with approximately 86% as singletons. A remark on this clone: Its antigen remains unknown.

Germline V gene data show CDR1 as SGHRS and CDR2 as YFSETQ. The CDR3 has 15 residues. After removal of 5 bases from V and 3 bases from J, the junction contained 7 bases not matched to a gene. The sequenced sample was PBMCs. The chain recombines TRBV5-1 with TRBJ2-1; TRBD2 aligns across 8 bases. This clonotype originated in a man aged 25 to 40 in good health and CMV-seropositive. The CDR3 reads CASRAILADYNEQFF. CDR3 coding DNA: TGCGCCAGCAGGGCCATACTAGCGGACTACAATGAGCAGTTCTTC.